The table lists the clone carrying this TCR beta chain with a few counts. The entry originates in a study of shared clonotypes between healthy human individuals. CD4+ cells underwent separation, giving CD45RA+ naive and CD45RA-negative memory subsets. Execution of the assay was at deep level. Sequenced by immunoSEQ multiplex PCR; TCRdb stores in-frame clones only, minus some. The sample records about 1.1 million clones, roughly 80% being singletons. The CDR3 loop spans 15 amino acids. Germline V CDR1 and CDR2: ENHRY, SYGVKD. V dropped 7 bases and J dropped 5; count of bases not matched to a gene: 8. This TCR was recovered from a man between 18 and 29 years old in good health. Some clones in this sample may be carry-over from other donors' samples. The sequenced sample consisted of memory CD4+ T cells from PBMCs. The subset was: CD45RA-negative fraction. The chain couples TRBV10-3 to TRBJ2-7; 13 bases line up with TRBD2. The CDR3, as DNA: TGTGCCATCAAAGCACTAGCGGGAGGGCCTAACGAGCAGTACTTC. It specifies CAIKALAGGPNEQYF.